The rows below give T cell receptor beta chains drawn from one sample of a study of early T cells in non-severe SARS-CoV-2 infection. TCRdb reprocessed the 5' RACE reads via MiXCR and lists one record per CDR3 protein. Of 20,000 to 25,000 distinct CDR3 sequences listed, over 4% are singletons. The specimen sequenced was whole blood. The receptors stem from an adult who was a healthcare worker with PCR-confirmed SARS-CoV-2 infection or an uninfected control (not recorded which). CDR3s include the opening cysteine and the closing phenylalanine or tryptophan. Fields, in order: D gene, clone size, V gene, J gene, CDR3 DNA, CDR3 protein. A D gene is named only where the DNA matches it firmly. Some rows mark clone size as missing; the rest say once, few, many or name a class of expanded clone.

.	many	TRBV4-3	TRBJ1-1	TGCGCCAGCAGCCAAGATCAACGACAAACCTCTGAAGCTTTCTTT	CASSQDQRQTSEAFF
.	few	TRBV2	TRBJ2-4	TGTGCCAGCAATCCCACAGCGGCGCGAGCCAAAAACATTCAGTACTTC	CASNPTAARAKNIQYF
TRBD2	many	TRBV20-1	TRBJ2-7	TGCAGTGCTAGTCCTAGCGGATCCTACGAGCAGTACTTC	CSASPSGSYEQYF
.	medium-sized	TRBV28	TRBJ1-5	TGTGCCAGCAGTTACCGTCTCGGCGAGGCCCAGCATTTT	CASSYRLGEAQHF
TRBD2	few	TRBV7-9	TRBJ2-3	TGTGCCAGCAGCTCGACTAGCGGGGCGTTTAGCACAGATACGCAGTATTTT	CASSSTSGAFSTDTQYF
TRBD2	many	TRBV2	TRBJ2-1	TGTGCCAGCAGTAAACTAGCGGGGGGCTGGGTCTTC	CASSKLAGGWVF
.	many	TRBV19	TRBJ1-2	TGTGCCAGTAGTAGCTCCCCCGTGGACTCTTATGGCTACACCTTC	CASSSSPVDSYGYTF
TRBD1	many	TRBV5-6	TRBJ2-4	TGTGCCAGCAGCTCAATACGGGACAGCAAAAACATTCAGTACTTC	CASSSIRDSKNIQYF
.	many	TRBV7-2	TRBJ2-3	TGTGCCAGCAGCCCGGACCCCGGGGGTACGCAGTATTTT	CASSPDPGGTQYF
TRBD1	many	TRBV20-1	TRBJ1-5	TGCAGTGCGGATCCAGGGGGATTTTATAAGCCCCAGCATTTT	CSADPGGFYKPQHF
.	many	TRBV4-1	TRBJ2-1	TGCGCCAGCAGCCAAAGTGACGCCCACCGTGGCAATGAGCAGTTCTTC	CASSQSDAHRGNEQFF
.	many	TRBV27	TRBJ1-5	TGTGCCAGCAGCCCCGGAAGGGTCGGGGGGCCCCAGCATTTT	CASSPGRVGGPQHF
.	.	TRBV7-6	TRBJ2-2	TGTGCCAGCAGCCACCGGGACTTTAACACCGGGGAGCTGTTTTTT	CASSHRDFNTGELFF
TRBD1	many	TRBV7-2	TRBJ1-1	TGTGCCAGCAGTTTCAAACCCGGGACAGGACAAGCTTTCTTT	CASSFKPGTGQAFF
.	medium-sized	TRBV6-2/TRBV6-3	TRBJ2-5	TGTGCCAGCAGTTACTCGATTCACACCCAAGAGACCCAGTACTTC	CASSYSIHTQETQYF
TRBD1	few	TRBV6-6	TRBJ1-5	TGTGCCAGCAGAGTTCAGGGGGTTAGCAATCAGCCCCAGCATTTT	CASRVQGVSNQPQHF
TRBD1	many	TRBV4-3	TRBJ1-2	TGCGCCAGCAGCCAAGGGACAGGGAAGTTCAATGGCTACACCTTC	CASSQGTGKFNGYTF
.	few	TRBV20-1	TRBJ2-2	TGCAGTGCCACGGGCTCCCCCCACACCGGGGAGCTGTTTTTT	CSATGSPHTGELFF